What follows describes a single T cell receptor beta chain. The CDR3 covers 14 residues. Germline values: CDR1 MDHEN, CDR2 SYDVKM. V lost 5 bases to trimming and J lost 0 bases; unmatched junction nucleotides: 2. This record belongs to a study of blood T cell dynamics during melanoma immunotherapy. Study information: Patients with metastatic melanoma got pembrolizumab or nivolumab-ipilimumab as first-line care.

This sample's time point: week 3, after first cycle of checkpoint inhibitor. The protocol was immunoSEQ multiplex PCR, while the TCRdb copy is restricted to in-frame clones and leaves out a portion. The sample contains over 15,000 clones, about 85% of which appear only once. The chain uses TRBV28 and TRBJ2-7; TRBD1 matches at 9 bases. The sequence derives from a human donor with melanoma. The sample in question was blood, obtained from a patient treated with checkpoint blockade. Here the CDR3 DNA reads TGTGCCAGCAGTAGACAGGGGGGCTCCTACGAGCAGTACTTC. Amino acids: CASSRQGGSYEQYF.